The 27 T cell receptor beta chains reported below all come from one sample, sequenced in a study of blood T cell repertoires in COVID-19. The table came from immunoSEQ multiplex PCR; TCRdb's copy has only in-frame clones and leaves some out. The sample has some 160,000 clones; over 80% are singletons. Sample: peripheral blood. All receptors derive from a man between 65 and 85 years old who had recovered from COVID-19.

The rearrangement links TRBV10-2 to TRBJ1-2; D is ambiguous. Germline CDR1 is WSHSY and CDR2 is SAAADI. The CDR3 covers 13 residues. V was pared by 7 bases and J by 0 bases, with 9 bases between. Here the CDR3 reads CASMVSANYGYTF. The DNA of the CDR3 is TGCGCCAGCATGGTCAGCGCTAACTATGGCTACACCTTC.

The chain is built from TRBV5-1 and TRBJ2-5, with D perhaps TRBD1 (6 bases). The CDR3 consists of 13 residues. Germline CDR1 reads SGHRS; CDR2 reads YFSETQ. V was clipped by 3 bases and J by 2 bases, with 8 bases between them. The CDR3 DNA reads TGCGCCAGCAGCTCGGGACAACAAGAGACCCAGTACTTC. Amino acids: CASSSGQQETQYF.

The chain recombines TRBV7-8 with TRBJ2-1; 7 bases agree with TRBD2. The CDR3 is 16 residues long. The germline CDR1 and CDR2 sequences are SGHVS and FQNEAQ. After removal of 5 bases from V and 2 bases from J, the junction contained 9 bases not matched to a gene. For the CDR3, the DNA is TGTGCCAGCAGCCAACGGGGGGTGCCCCCCTACAATGAGCAGTTCTTC. Translating it yields CASSQRGVPPYNEQFF.

This sequence joins TRBV5-6 and TRBJ2-7; TRBD2 matches at 8 bases. V was clipped by 4 bases and J by 7 bases; unmatched bases: 19. Per germline, CDR1 SGHDT and CDR2 YYEEEE. The CDR3 has 17 residues. CDR3 residues: CASSRTSSQGSGREQYF. The DNA of the CDR3 is TGTGCCAGCAGCAGGACTAGCTCCCAGGGCTCGGGGAGGGAGCAGTACTTC.

The chain is built from TRBV9 and TRBJ2-3; maybe TRBD1 (6 bases). Germline V CDR1 and CDR2: SGDLS, YYNGEE. The CDR3 runs to 15 residues. V lost 3 bases and J 3 bases, leaving 14 bases between the germline ends. CDR3 sequence (DNA): TGTGCCAGCAGCGCAACAGGGATTGGAACAGATACGCAGTATTTT. Amino acids: CASSATGIGTDTQYF.

The chain joins TRBV20-1 to TRBJ2-1; 8 positions agree with TRBD2. Per germline, CDR1 DFQATT and CDR2 SNEGSKA (reference sequence). Trimming removed 3 bases from V and 9 bases from J; junction bases left unmatched: 13. CDR3 length: 15 residues. The CDR3 nucleotides read TGCAGTGCTAGTGGGAGGACGGGAGGGAAGGGTGAGCAGTTCTTC. Amino acids: CSASGRTGGKGEQFF.

The chain links TRBV6-5 to TRBJ2-7, with D maybe TRBD2 (6 bases). The V gene lost 6 bases and the J gene lost 1 base, with 7 bases spanning the gap. Germline loops: CDR1 MNHEY, CDR2 SVGAGI. The CDR3 consists of 12 residues. The DNA for the CDR3 is TGTGCCAGCAGGGAGGGTTCCTACGAGCAGTACTTC. Amino acids: CASREGSYEQYF.

The chain links TRBV15 to TRBJ2-3; tentatively, D is TRBD1 (6 bases). Germline V gene sequence: CDR1 LNHNV, CDR2 YYDKDF (reference sequence). The germline V and J ends were trimmed by 9 bases and 0 bases, with 16 bases remaining between them. This CDR3 has 15 residues. The CDR3 bases are TGTGCCACTTCTCACTGGGGGCAAAGCACAGATACGCAGTATTTT. It translates to CATSHWGQSTDTQYF.

The genes are TRBV6-1 and TRBJ2-7; D unresolved. The germline V gene has CDR1 MNHNS and CDR2 SASEGT. V was trimmed by 3 bases and J by 3 bases, leaving 15 bases between them. The CDR3 covers 15 residues. The CDR3 nucleotides read TGTGCCAGCAGTGACCCCCGCCTAGACCTCTACGAGCAGTACTTC. It encodes CASSDPRLDLYEQYF.

The chain has TRBV7-5 and TRBJ2-7; the D call TRBD2 from the table was never checked on the DNA. TRBV7-5 is recorded as a pseudogene. The CDR3 extends over 16 amino acids. As DNA, the CDR3 is TGTGCCAGAAGCTCCACCGGACTAGCGGCTCTCTACGAGCAGTACTTC. The encoded protein is CARSSTGLAALYEQYF.

DNA for the CDR3: TGTGCCACCCTCCCGGGACAGGGACGCCCTGGGGCCAACGTCCTGACTTTC. It specifies CATLPGQGRPGANVLTF. This chain uses TRBV27 with TRBJ2-6; 9 bases line up with TRBD1. The CDR3 contains 17 residues. Germline CDR1 is MNHEY and CDR2 is SMNVEV (reference sequence). Germline trimming cut 10 bases from V and 2 bases from J; bases unmatched to any gene: 12.

The chain is built from TRBV3-1 (or the pseudogene TRBV3-2) and TRBJ2-1; 8 nucleotides match TRBD2. Germline V gene data show CDR1 as LGHDT and CDR2 as YNNKEL (reference sequence). This CDR3 is 15 amino acids long. The V segment lost 0 bases and the J segment 6 bases; nucleotides outside the gene matches: 4. This CDR3 reads CASSQDTLAGNEQFF. CDR3 sequence (DNA): TGTGCCAGCAGCCAAGATACTCTAGCGGGCAATGAGCAGTTCTTC.

The J gene is TRBJ2-7, the V gene TRBV6-5, with D uncertain. The germline V gene has CDR1 MNHEY and CDR2 SVGAGI. V lost 2 bases and J 3 bases, leaving 11 bases between the germline ends. This CDR3 is built from 14 residues. CDR3 coding DNA: TGTGCCAGCAGTTACGGTTTCAGCGACTACGAGCAGTACTTC. Translation: CASSYGFSDYEQYF.

This clone was recorded once. The chain combines TRBV9 with TRBJ2-3; tentatively, D is TRBD2 (7 bases). Germline CDR1 is SGDLS and CDR2 is YYNGEE. Trimming pared 6 bases from V and 2 bases from J, leaving 13 bases between. The CDR3 consists of 14 residues. CDR3: CASNSGGPTDTQYF. The CDR3 bases are TGTGCCAGCAACTCGGGGGGCCCCACAGATACGCAGTATTTT.

J is TRBJ2-1 and V is TRBV5-1; TRBD1 matches at 9 bases. Germline CDR1 is SGHRS and CDR2 is YFSETQ. The CDR3 runs to 16 residues. The trim removed 4 bases at V and 4 bases at J, leaving 9 bases unmatched. The CDR3 DNA reads as TGCGCCAGCAGCCCGGACCCCGGACAGGGGTACAATGAGCAGTTCTTC. It specifies CASSPDPGQGYNEQFF.

The gene calls are TRBV5-6 and TRBJ2-3; tentatively, D is TRBD2 (5 bases). The V gene lost 0 bases and the J gene lost 4 bases, with 15 bases spanning the gap. From germline, CDR1 is SGHDT and CDR2 YYEEEE. This CDR3 comprises 16 residues. The CDR3 coding sequence is TGTGCCAGCAGCTTGGGTATCGGGAAGATCTCAGATACGCAGTATTTT. Translated: CASSLGIGKISDTQYF.

This chain joins TRBV10-3 and TRBJ1-2; 8 nucleotides agree with TRBD1. Germline-derived CDR1 and CDR2 are ENHRY and SYGVKD. The V gene end was trimmed by 8 bases and the J gene end by 4 bases; junction bases not matched to a gene: 9. The CDR3 has 14 amino acids. The CDR3 nucleotides are TGTGCCATCTCAGGGACAGGAAGAGGCTATGGCTACACCTTC. Protein sequence: CAISGTGRGYGYTF.

This clone was found once. The chain couples TRBV6-6 to TRBJ2-7, with 8 bases aligning to TRBD1. The V gene end was trimmed by 7 bases and the J gene end by 1 base; junction bases not matched to a gene: 6. The CDR3 has 14 residues. Germline V lookup: CDR1 MNHNY, CDR2 SVGAGI (reference sequence). For the CDR3, the DNA is TGTGCCAGCAAAGGACAGGGTGAATCCTACGAGCAGTACTTC. Translating it yields CASKGQGESYEQYF.

The V call is TRBV3-1 (or the pseudogene TRBV3-2), the J call TRBJ1-2; TRBD1 aligns across 8 bases. The CDR3 spans 13 residues. Germline trimming cut 4 bases from V and 5 bases from J; bases unmatched to any gene: 3. Per the germline V gene, CDR1 is LGHDT and CDR2 is YNNKEL (reference sequence). As DNA, the CDR3 is TGTGCCAGCAGCCCCGACAGGGGTTATGGCTACACCTTC. Translation: CASSPDRGYGYTF.

V usage is TRBV3-1 (or the pseudogene TRBV3-2) and J usage is TRBJ2-2; D might be TRBD2 (5 bases). The CDR3 extends over 16 amino acids. Per the germline V gene, CDR1 is LGHDT and CDR2 is YNNKEL (reference sequence). V was cut by 4 bases and J by 0 bases, with 12 bases left in between. This CDR3 is CASSRLSGSNTGELFF. CDR3 DNA sequence: TGTGCCAGCAGCCGGCTCAGCGGTTCGAACACCGGGGAGCTGTTTTTT.

This clone appeared once. This chain joins TRBV9 and TRBJ2-7; 8 bases fit TRBD2. CDR3 size: 14 residues. CDR1 SGDLS and CDR2 YYNGEE come from the germline V gene. J lost 3 bases, V lost 2 bases, and 4 bases had no gene match. The CDR3 nucleotides read TGTGCCAGCAGCGTTGGAGCGGGAGTCTACGAGCAGTACTTC. Residues: CASSVGAGVYEQYF.

The V and J genes are TRBV7-2 and TRBJ2-7; 16 bases map to TRBD2. The V segment lost 1 base and the J segment 9 bases; nucleotides outside the gene matches: 3. This CDR3 region has 15 residues. CDR1 and CDR2 from the germline V gene are SGHTA and FQGNSA. CDR3 coding DNA: TGTGCCAGCAGCTTAGAAGGGACTAGCGGGAGGGGGCAGTACTTC. Its protein product is CASSLEGTSGRGQYF.

Points on this clone: At one of its ends the junction is not consistent with the germline gene, which may arise from a read error. The chain employs TRBV10-3 and TRBJ2-7, with 11 nucleotides matching TRBD2. The germline V gene has CDR1 ENHRY and CDR2 SYGVKD. This CDR3 has 16 amino acids. The CDR3, as DNA: TGTGCCATCAGTGAGTCGATTAGCGGGAGGGTATACGCGCAGTACTTC. It codes for CAISESISGRVYAQYF.

The rearrangement uses TRBV6-1 and TRBJ2-2; D not certain. The CDR3 is 15 residues long. Per germline, CDR1 MNHNS and CDR2 SASEGT. V shed 0 bases and J shed 4 bases, with 9 bases lying between them. The CDR3 nucleotides read TGTGCCAGCAGTGAAGCGATTAGTCCCACCGGGGAGCTGTTTTTT. Encoded protein: CASSEAISPTGELFF.

The chain recombines TRBV2 with TRBJ2-7, with 9 bases aligning to TRBD1. CDR3 length: 13 amino acids. Per the germline V gene, CDR1 is SNHLY and CDR2 is FYNNEI. Trimming took 8 bases from V and 5 from J; bases not matched to a gene: 7. The DNA of the CDR3 is TGTGCCAGCTACGGGACAGGGCGCGACGAGCAGTACTTC. Protein: CASYGTGRDEQYF.

This clone was recorded only once. The CDR3: CASSLEAGTGSFF. For the CDR3, the DNA is TGTGCCAGCAGCTTAGAAGCCGGGACAGGGTCGTTCTTC. The genes are TRBV7-2 and TRBJ2-1; 9 nucleotides match TRBD1. J gave up 15 bases and V 1 base, and 7 bases lay outside the gene matches. The CDR3 runs to 13 residues. Germline V lookup: CDR1 SGHTA, CDR2 FQGNSA.

The chain uses TRBV19 and TRBJ1-5; 9 bases are a match to TRBD1. This CDR3 spans 12 amino acids. The germline gives CDR1 LNHDA, CDR2 SQIVND (reference sequence). V shed 11 bases and J 6 bases; nucleotides not matched to a gene: 5. The CDR3 DNA reads as TGTGCCGCAACAGGGGGCGGTCAGCCCCAGCATTTT. Residues: CAATGGGQPQHF.